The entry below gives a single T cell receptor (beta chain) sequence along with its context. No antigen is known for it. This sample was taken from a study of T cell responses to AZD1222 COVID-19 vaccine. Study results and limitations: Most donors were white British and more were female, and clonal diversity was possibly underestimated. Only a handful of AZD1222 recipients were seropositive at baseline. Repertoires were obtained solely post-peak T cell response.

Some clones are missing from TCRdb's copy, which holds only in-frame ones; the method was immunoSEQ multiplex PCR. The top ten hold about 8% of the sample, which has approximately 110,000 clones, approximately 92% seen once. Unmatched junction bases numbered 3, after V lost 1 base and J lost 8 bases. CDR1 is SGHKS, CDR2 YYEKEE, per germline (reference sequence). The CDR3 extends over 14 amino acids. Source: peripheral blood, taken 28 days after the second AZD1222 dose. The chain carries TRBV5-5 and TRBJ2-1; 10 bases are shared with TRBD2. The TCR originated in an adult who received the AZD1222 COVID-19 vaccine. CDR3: CASSLLAGADEQFF. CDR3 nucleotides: TGTGCCAGCAGCTTGCTAGCGGGAGCTGATGAGCAGTTCTTC. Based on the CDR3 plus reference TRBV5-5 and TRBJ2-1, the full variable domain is DAGVTQSPTHLIKTRGQQVTLRCSPISGHKSVSWYQQVLGQGPQFIFQYYEKEERGRGNFPDRFSARQFPNYSSELNVNALLLGDSALYLCASSLLAGADEQFFGPGTRLTVL.